One and the same sample provided the 20 T cell receptor beta chains below, sequenced in a study of metastatic and nonmetastatic thyroid tumors. Thyroid surgery had not been preceded by any treatment in any patient. TCRdb re-called clones via MiXCR from the PCR reads. The profile shows about 32,000 clones, 15% to 20% of them singletons. The sequencing input was blood. These receptors all stem from a female donor with papillary thyroid cancer or a benign thyroid nodule (not recorded which). Some clones in this sample may be carry-over from other donors' samples.

At least ten counts were recorded for this clone. CDR3 sequence (DNA): TGTGCCAGCAGCGCCTGGGTGAACACTGAAGCTTTCTTT. Translating gives CASSAWVNTEAFF. V and J are TRBV9 and TRBJ1-1, with D uncertain. This CDR3 spans 13 amino acids. Germline V gene data show CDR1 as SGDLS and CDR2 as YYNGEE. The V end was cut by 3 bases, the J end by 0 bases, with 6 bases between.

The rearrangement links TRBV6-2 or TRBV6-3 to TRBJ1-1; weak D call: TRBD1 (5 bases). CDR1 and CDR2 (germline): MNHEY, SVGEGT. There are 13 residues in the CDR3. Trimming shortened V by 10 bases and J by 2 bases, and 14 bases separated the two germline ends. The chain's CDR3 is CANSLQENTEAFF. Written as DNA, the CDR3 is TGTGCCAATTCCTTACAGGAAAACACTGAAGCTTTCTTT.

This clone was counted at least ten times. V gene TRBV12-3 or TRBV12-4 combines with J gene TRBJ1-3; D gene unclear. The V gene lost 4 bases and the J gene lost 0 bases, with 7 bases spanning the gap. This CDR3 region has 14 residues. CDR3 amino acids: CASSSTSSGNTIYF. The CDR3 bases are TGTGCCAGCAGTTCGACAAGCTCTGGAAACACCATATATTTT.

Ten or more counts support this clone. The chain uses TRBV6-2 or TRBV6-3 and TRBJ2-7; perhaps TRBD1 as D (6 bases). The CDR3 loop spans 16 amino acids. V was trimmed by 6 bases and J by 0 bases, leaving 18 bases between them. The V gene's germline CDR1 is MNHEY and CDR2 SVGEGT. The CDR3 here is CASRGERDISSYEQYF. The CDR3, as DNA: TGTGCCAGCAGAGGCGAAAGGGACATTAGCTCCTACGAGCAGTACTTC.

This clone was detected many times. V is TRBV20-1 and J is TRBJ2-5, with D perhaps assigned TRBD1 or TRBD2 (5 bases each). V lost 5 bases and J 2 bases, leaving 9 bases between the germline ends. CDR3 length: 12 amino acids. Germline V gives CDR1 DFQATT, CDR2 SNEGSKA (reference sequence). CDR3 in DNA: TGCAGTGCTCCAGGGAGACAAGAGACCCAGTACTTC. Translation: CSAPGRQETQYF.

The chain uses TRBV6-1 and TRBJ2-7, with a weak D call TRBD1 (6 bases). Germline V gene lookup returns CDR1 MNHNS and CDR2 SASEGT. Trimming shortened V by 5 bases and J by 6 bases, and 20 bases separated the two germline ends. The CDR3 runs 15 residues. The DNA for the CDR3 is TGTGCCAGCAGTCCCCTCCCGGCAGGGGCTGGCGAGCAGTACTTC. This encodes CASSPLPAGAGEQYF.

The chain recombines TRBV5-1 with TRBJ2-5; 10 bases map to TRBD1. In germline, CDR1 is SGHRS, CDR2 YFSETQ. CDR3 length: 16 residues. The V gene end was trimmed by 0 bases and the J gene end by 3 bases; junction bases not matched to a gene: 5. CDR3 loop: CASSLEEGQGKETQYF. DNA of the CDR3: TGCGCCAGCAGCTTGGAAGAGGGACAGGGGAAAGAGACCCAGTACTTC.

The chain couples TRBV19 to TRBJ1-2; tentatively, D is TRBD1 (5 bases). Deletions cut 7 bases from V and 4 bases from J, with 10 bases between. CDR3 length: 12 amino acids. CDR1 and CDR2 (germline): LNHDA, SQIVND (reference sequence). The CDR3 loop is CASKPGLYGYTF. CDR3 DNA: TGTGCCAGTAAACCGGGACTCTATGGCTACACCTTC.

This clone is judged medium-sized (0.01 to 0.1%). The rearrangement links TRBV28 to TRBJ2-5; D call uncertain. The germline V gene encodes CDR1 MDHEN and CDR2 SYDVKM. The CDR3 extends over 12 amino acids. The V and J ends lost 2 bases and 5 bases respectively, with 6 bases between them. CDR3 in DNA: TGTGCCAGCAGTTTAAACATGGAGACCCAGTACTTC. Translating it yields CASSLNMETQYF.

This clone was counted a single time. The chain links TRBV20-1 to TRBJ2-1; a weak D match, TRBD1 (6 bases). Germline CDR1 DFQATT, CDR2 SNEGSKA (reference sequence). This CDR3 comprises 15 residues. V gave up 0 bases and J gave up 6 bases, with 15 bases separating them. The CDR3: CSARENRVIGNEQFF. CDR3 DNA sequence: TGCAGTGCTAGAGAGAACAGGGTAATCGGCAATGAGCAGTTCTTC.

The chain employs TRBV20-1 and TRBJ2-3, with D hard to call. The CDR3 spans 13 residues. From germline, CDR1 is DFQATT and CDR2 SNEGSKA (reference sequence). V lost 3 bases and J lost 5, with 12 bases in between. The CDR3 spells CSASLPIGDTQYF. The CDR3 DNA is TGCAGTGCTAGTCTACCTATCGGAGATACGCAGTATTTT.

This clone was recorded at least ten times. The rearrangement links TRBV5-4 to TRBJ2-1; D remains ambiguous. Between the trimmed V and J ends, which lost 7 bases and 1 base, there was a span of 15 bases. The CDR3 is made up of 15 amino acids. Germline V lookup: CDR1 SGHNT, CDR2 YYREEE (reference sequence). CDR3 region: CASRGPSSSYNEQFF. CDR3 DNA: TGTGCCAGCCGAGGACCCTCATCATCCTACAATGAGCAGTTCTTC.

V and J are TRBV6-2 or TRBV6-3 and TRBJ2-3, with 8 positions matching TRBD1. The germline CDR1 and CDR2 sequences are MNHEY and SVGEGT. The V gene end was trimmed by 4 bases and the J gene end by 1 base; junction bases not matched to a gene: 7. This CDR3 is 16 amino acids long. CDR3 amino acids: CASSSRQGAGTDTQYF. The CDR3 DNA reads as TGTGCCAGCAGTTCACGGCAGGGGGCCGGCACAGATACGCAGTATTTT.

By frequency in the sample, this clone is medium-sized. This chain connects TRBV4-1 to TRBJ2-7; 7 bases align to TRBD1. Germline V gene lookup returns CDR1 MGHRA and CDR2 YSYEKL. The CDR3 covers 14 residues. Losses at the gene ends were 1 base for V and 2 bases for J; bases not matched to a gene: 2. The DNA of the CDR3 is TGCGCCAGCAGCCAAGGAGACAGGGCCTACGAGCAGTACTTC. Amino acid sequence: CASSQGDRAYEQYF.

This clone is medium-sized within its sample. This rearrangement joins TRBV3-1 to TRBJ2-1, with D tentatively TRBD2 (6 bases). Trimming shortened V by 4 bases and J by 6 bases, and 13 bases separated the two germline ends. The CDR3 consists of 14 residues. Germline values: CDR1 LGHDT, CDR2 YNNKEL (reference sequence). CDR3 protein: CASSPALALNEQFF. DNA for the CDR3: TGTGCCAGCAGCCCAGCACTAGCCCTCAATGAGCAGTTCTTC.

This clone was picked up a small number of times. The same CDR3 arises from other DNA sequences in this sample as well. The chain combines TRBV28 with TRBJ2-7, with 7 bases that match TRBD1. Germline V gene lookup returns CDR1 MDHEN and CDR2 SYDVKM. V was pared by 5 bases and J by 2 bases, with 6 bases of the junction left unmatched. This CDR3 comprises 14 residues. The CDR3 DNA reads TGTGCCAGCAGTCCCGGACAGGAAACCTACGAGCAGTACTTC. This encodes CASSPGQETYEQYF.

The V gene is TRBV9, the J gene TRBJ2-3; D not certain. Germline CDR1 reads SGDLS; CDR2 reads YYNGEE. The CDR3 runs to 12 residues. Trimming took 4 bases from V and 3 from J, leaving 6 bases between them. Here the CDR3 reads CASSCNTDTQYF. The CDR3 DNA reads TGTGCCAGCAGCTGCAATACAGATACGCAGTATTTT.

The V gene is TRBV6-5, the J gene TRBJ1-6; 7 bases are a match to TRBD1. The germline CDR1 and CDR2 sequences are MNHEY and SVGAGI. The trim removed 2 bases at V and 11 bases at J, leaving 3 bases unmatched. CDR3 length equals 13 residues. The CDR3 spells CASSYQGDPPLHF. As DNA, the CDR3 is TGTGCCAGCAGTTACCAGGGGGACCCACCCCTCCACTTT.

This clone counts as medium-sized. J is TRBJ1-2 and V is TRBV20-1, with D possibly matching TRBD1 (5 bases). This CDR3 spans 15 amino acids. The germline V gene encodes CDR1 DFQATT and CDR2 SNEGSKA (reference sequence). The V end lost 0 bases, the J end lost 2 bases, and 13 bases lay between the germline ends. DNA for the CDR3: TGCAGTGCTAGAGATCTTGACAGACCAAACTATGGCTACACCTTC. Amino acid sequence: CSARDLDRPNYGYTF.

This clone showed up just a few times. J is TRBJ1-1 and V is TRBV28; TRBD1 matches 9 bases. Germline assignment: CDR1 MDHEN and CDR2 SYDVKM. V lost 5 bases and J lost 7; bases outside the gene matches: 14. CDR3 length: 16 residues. As DNA, the CDR3 is TGTGCCAGCAGTCCATCCCTAGGGACAGGGAGGCATGAAGCTTTCTTT. The encoded protein is CASSPSLGTGRHEAFF.